This T cell receptor beta chain stems from a study of beta chain features in type 1 diabetes. This clone was counted only a few times. Antigen: not known. The study's findings and limits: The study found fewer insertions and more deletions at VDJ junctions in type 1 diabetes patients.

Sorting of CD4+ naive, central memory, regulatory and stem cell-like memory cells was performed via CD45RO/CCR7/CD25/CD127/CD95/CD27. Sorted populations all had greater than 95% purity. As every portion of the isolated RNA was reverse transcribed, the sequencing read expressed TCRB transcripts. Reads from naive, central memory and regulatory T cell samples averaged about 3.9 million. Only in-frame clones appear in the TCRdb table, and some are missing; sequencing was by immunoSEQ multiplex PCR. The table includes more than 50,000 clones, around three fifths detected once. Between the trimmed V and J ends, which lost 0 bases and 7 bases, there was a span of 5 bases. Per the germline V gene, CDR1 is SGDLS and CDR2 is YYNGEE. This CDR3 has 13 amino acids.

The clonotype was recovered from a woman aged 18-29 years in good health. The V call is TRBV9, the J call TRBJ1-6; D unresolved. The sequencing input was Tregs from blood. The CDR3 spells CASSVVENSPLHF. In DNA, the CDR3 is TGTGCCAGCAGCGTAGTGGAGAATTCACCCCTCCACTTT.